The rows below give T cell receptor beta chains drawn from one sample of a study of T cell repertoires in cytomegalovirus infection. TCRdb used MiXCR to reprocess the reads, holding one entry per CDR3 protein. Here the sample spans 750,000 to 950,000 distinct CDR3 sequences, approximately 32% being singletons. Antigens for these TCRs are unknown. Material: cultured CD8+ T cells from PBMCs, obtained from culture after CMV antigen stimulation. The receptors were gathered from a human donor in good health (CMV status not recorded). Some clones in this sample may be carry-over from other donors' samples. Both conserved end residues are part of each CDR3. A D gene is named only where the DNA matches it firmly. Rows give clone size only sometimes, using once, few, many, or a class for an expanded clone.

>NA|TRBJ1-1|TRBV27|few
CASSLGGAKYTEAFF
TGTGCCAGCAGTTTAGGGGGGGCTAAGTACACTGAAGCTTTCTTT
>NA|TRBJ1-5|TRBV6-1|NA
CASSPGVWQPQHF
TGTGCCAGCAGCCCAGGGGTTTGGCAGCCCCAGCATTTT
>NA|TRBJ2-3|TRBV6-1|NA
CASSERYGGLTDTQYF
TGTGCCAGCAGTGAACGTTACGGGGGGCTCACAGATACGCAGTATTTT
>NA|TRBJ2-2|TRBV4-2|NA
CASSRLSGELFF
TGTGCCAGCAGCCGCTTAAGCGGGGAGCTGTTTTTT
>NA|TRBJ1-5|TRBV19|NA
CASSILGQINQPQHF
TGTGCCAGTAGTATACTCGGACAGATCAATCAGCCCCAGCATTTT
>NA|TRBJ1-2|TRBV6-2/TRBV6-3|NA
CASSPRAANYGYTF
TGTGCCAGCAGCCCCAGAGCCGCTAACTATGGCTACACCTTC
>TRBD2|TRBJ2-1|TRBV12-3/TRBV12-4|few
CASILTSARMGEQFF
TGTGCCAGCATTCTGACTAGCGCTAGGATGGGCGAGCAGTTCTTC
>TRBD2|TRBJ2-1|TRBV7-2|many
CASSFLARGGHDEQFF
TGTGCCAGCAGCTTTCTCGCGCGGGGGGGCCACGATGAGCAGTTCTTC
>NA|TRBJ1-5|TRBV28|few
CASSFMGGEGRPQHF
TGTGCCAGCAGTTTCATGGGCGGTGAAGGTAGGCCCCAGCATTTT
>NA|TRBJ1-6|TRBV14|few
CASSPGRGPNSPLHF
TGTGCCAGCAGCCCTGGGCGGGGACCAAATTCACCCCTCCACTTT
>TRBD1|TRBJ2-1|TRBV6-1|NA
CASSENWTGTDEQFF
TGTGCCAGCAGTGAAAACTGGACAGGGACCGATGAGCAGTTCTTC
>TRBD2|TRBJ2-1|TRBV7-8|many
CASSSGGGVEQFF
TGTGCCAGCAGCTCCGGTGGGGGGGTCGAGCAGTTCTTC
>NA|TRBJ2-3|TRBV7-9|few
CASSTTIDTQYF
TGTGCCAGCAGCACGACTATCGATACGCAGTATTTT
>TRBD2|TRBJ2-5|TRBV7-8|many
CASSLKAGSLGPQYF
TGTGCCAGCAGCTTAAAAGCGGGGTCCCTGGGACCCCAGTACTTC
>TRBD2|TRBJ2-3|TRBV7-2|many
CASSLEGGGAADTQYF
TGTGCCAGCAGCTTAGAGGGCGGGGGGGCCGCGGATACGCAGTATTTT
>NA|TRBJ2-2|TRBV9|NA
CASSVLWSRTSNTGELFF
TGTGCCAGCAGCGTCTTGTGGAGCAGAACCTCGAACACCGGGGAGCTGTTTTTT
>NA|TRBJ1-5|TRBV7-9|few
CASRSGHWGNQPQHF
TGTGCCAGCAGGTCCGGGCACTGGGGCAATCAGCCCCAGCATTTT
>NA|TRBJ1-5|TRBV28|NA
CASSDGTQVHQPQHF
TGTGCCAGCAGTGACGGGACGCAGGTTCATCAGCCCCAGCATTTT
>NA|TRBJ1-2|TRBV2|few
CATRVGYTF
TGTGCCACCAGGGTTGGCTACACCTTC
>TRBD1|TRBJ2-3|TRBV7-6|many
CASSLWGQVRDTQYF
TGTGCCAGCAGCTTATGGGGACAGGTTAGAGATACGCAGTATTTT
>NA|TRBJ2-1|TRBV28|few
CASSLNGRHNEQFF
TGTGCCAGCAGTCTCAACGGGCGGCACAATGAGCAGTTCTTC
>TRBD2|TRBJ2-1|TRBV24-1|few
CATSDNGLAGGNEQFF
TGTGCCACCAGTGACAATGGACTAGCGGGGGGAAATGAGCAGTTCTTC
>NA|TRBJ1-3|TRBV2|NA
CASSEGQFSGNTIYF
TGTGCCAGCAGTGAAGGCCAGTTCTCTGGAAACACCATATATTTT
>TRBD1|TRBJ1-3|TRBV6-5|few
CATTGVLLGTIYF
TGTGCTACTACAGGGGTCTTGTTGGGAACCATATATTTT
>TRBD1|TRBJ1-1|TRBV19|NA
CASGTGGSEAFF
TGTGCCAGCGGGACAGGGGGGTCTGAAGCTTTCTTT
>TRBD1|TRBJ1-2|TRBV29-1|few
CSVEEGAQGYYGYTF
TGCAGCGTTGAAGAAGGGGCACAGGGGTACTATGGCTACACCTTC
>TRBD2|TRBJ2-1|TRBV6-1|NA
CASRISGDRYNEQFF
TGTGCCAGCAGAATAAGCGGGGACCGCTACAATGAGCAGTTCTTC
>NA|TRBJ1-3|TRBV7-9|few
CASLPRSRNTIYF
TGTGCCAGCCTCCCCCGAAGTAGAAACACCATATATTTT
>NA|TRBJ2-2|TRBV29-1|NA
CSVEGGQGVAYGELFF
TGCAGCGTTGAAGGTGGTCAGGGAGTGGCCTACGGGGAGCTGTTTTTT
>NA|TRBJ2-3|TRBV12-3/TRBV12-4|NA
CASSLDPRAGGNTQYF
TGTGCCAGCAGTTTGGACCCACGGGCCGGGGGAAATACGCAGTATTTT
>TRBD1|TRBJ1-5|TRBV27|few
CASSLSGGTDGDQPQHF
TGTGCCAGCAGTTTATCGGGGGGGACAGACGGTGATCAGCCCCAGCATTTT
>TRBD1|TRBJ1-5|TRBV6-2/TRBV6-3|NA
CASRKRGQGNLSNQPQHF
TGTGCCAGCAGGAAAAGGGGACAGGGGAATTTAAGCAATCAGCCCCAGCATTTT
>NA|TRBJ2-5|TRBV27|NA
CASSSEDGAETQYF
TGTGCCAGCAGTTCGGAAGATGGGGCAGAGACCCAGTACTTC
>NA|TRBJ2-1|TRBV6-2/TRBV6-3|few
CASSYYGNNEQFF
TGTGCCAGCAGTTACTACGGGAACAATGAGCAGTTCTTC
>NA|TRBJ2-2|TRBV7-8|many
CASSLAVWRETTGELFF
TGTGCCAGCAGCTTAGCGGTTTGGAGGGAAACCACCGGGGAGCTGTTTTTT
>NA|TRBJ1-2|TRBV27|NA
CASTPLRELGYGYTF
TGTGCCAGCACCCCCCTGAGGGAGCTCGGTTATGGCTACACCTTC
>NA|TRBJ1-1|TRBV10-3|NA
CAISRQNTEAFF
TGTGCCATCAGTAGGCAGAACACTGAAGCTTTCTTT
>NA|TRBJ1-1|TRBV20-1|NA
CSAREGGYPSTEAFF
TGCAGTGCTAGAGAGGGCGGGTACCCCAGCACTGAAGCTTTCTTT
>TRBD1|TRBJ1-6|TRBV27|NA
CASSSGTGDDSPLHF
TGTGCCAGCAGCAGCGGGACAGGGGACGATTCACCCCTCCACTTT
>TRBD2|TRBJ2-1|TRBV6-5|NA
CASSYVPASGGPHNEQFF
TGTGCCAGCAGTTACGTACCGGCTAGCGGGGGGCCACACAATGAGCAGTTCTTC
>NA|TRBJ1-2|TRBV27|NA
CASSSGLPNYGYTF
TGTGCCAGCAGCTCGGGGCTTCCTAACTATGGCTACACCTTC
>TRBD1|TRBJ1-5|TRBV6-5|NA
CASRGQAGQPQHF
TGTGCCAGCAGGGGACAGGCAGGTCAGCCCCAGCATTTT
>TRBD1|TRBJ1-1|TRBV7-8|many
CASSLRTGGNTEAFF
TGTGCCAGCAGCCTGAGGACAGGGGGCAACACTGAAGCTTTCTTT
>NA|TRBJ1-5|TRBV28|NA
CASSLTDTQPQHF
TGTGCCAGCAGTTTGACAGACACTCAGCCCCAGCATTTT
>TRBD2|TRBJ2-1|TRBV2|NA
CAILSGGGYGEQFF
TGTGCCATCCTAAGCGGGGGGGGATACGGTGAGCAGTTCTTC
>NA|TRBJ2-1|TRBV7-6|few
CASSPGWGLDNEQFF
TGTGCCAGCAGCCCAGGGTGGGGGCTCGACAATGAGCAGTTCTTC
>NA|TRBJ1-5|TRBV4-1|few
CASSEGTASNQPQHF
TGCGCCAGCAGCGAGGGGACCGCTAGCAATCAGCCCCAGCATTTT
>NA|TRBJ1-1|TRBV7-9|NA
CASSTHTTEAFF
TGTGCCAGCAGCACACACACTACTGAAGCTTTCTTT
>TRBD1|TRBJ1-4|TRBV25-1|NA
CASSTGQTSDEKLFF
TGTGCCAGCAGTACGGGACAGACCTCGGATGAAAAACTGTTTTTT
>NA|TRBJ2-3|TRBV4-1|NA
CASSQGTSIFTDTQYF
TGCGCCAGCAGCCAGGGGACTTCTATTTTCACAGATACGCAGTATTTT
>NA|TRBJ2-1|TRBV20-1|NA
CSAREGYSYNEQFF
TGCAGTGCTAGAGAGGGGTACTCCTACAATGAGCAGTTCTTC
>TRBD1|TRBJ1-1|TRBV4-3|NA
CASSQSQGAVAEAFF
TGCGCCAGCAGCCAATCACAGGGGGCGGTCGCTGAAGCTTTCTTT
>TRBD2|TRBJ2-5|TRBV7-8|many
CASSLVVAGGGETQYF
TGTGCCAGCAGCTTGGTCGTAGCGGGGGGCGGTGAGACCCAGTACTTC
>NA|TRBJ1-5|TRBV7-8|NA
CATSTRNQPQHF
TGTGCCACTTCGACCAGAAACCAGCCCCAGCATTTT
>TRBD1|TRBJ1-3|TRBV15|few
CATSGGNVAGGISSGNTIYF
TGTGCCACCAGCGGGGGCAACGTGGCAGGGGGAATAAGCTCTGGAAACACCATATATTTT
>TRBD1|TRBJ1-2|TRBV27|NA
CASSPFRGSYTF
TGTGCCAGCAGCCCCTTCAGGGGGAGCTACACCTTC
>NA|TRBJ1-5|TRBV6-5|many
CASSSPGLPQHF
TGTGCCAGCAGTTCCCCGGGCTTGCCCCAGCATTTT
>TRBD1|TRBJ1-2|TRBV7-9|few
CASSLGTGPDGYTF
TGTGCCAGCAGCTTAGGGACAGGGCCCGATGGCTACACCTTC
>NA|TRBJ2-5|TRBV12-3/TRBV12-4|NA
CASSPGSGQETQYF
TGTGCCAGCAGCCCAGGTAGCGGCCAAGAGACCCAGTACTTC
>NA|TRBJ1-5|TRBV4-2|NA
CASSQDRVNQPQHF
TGTGCCAGCAGCCAAGACAGGGTCAATCAGCCCCAGCATTTT